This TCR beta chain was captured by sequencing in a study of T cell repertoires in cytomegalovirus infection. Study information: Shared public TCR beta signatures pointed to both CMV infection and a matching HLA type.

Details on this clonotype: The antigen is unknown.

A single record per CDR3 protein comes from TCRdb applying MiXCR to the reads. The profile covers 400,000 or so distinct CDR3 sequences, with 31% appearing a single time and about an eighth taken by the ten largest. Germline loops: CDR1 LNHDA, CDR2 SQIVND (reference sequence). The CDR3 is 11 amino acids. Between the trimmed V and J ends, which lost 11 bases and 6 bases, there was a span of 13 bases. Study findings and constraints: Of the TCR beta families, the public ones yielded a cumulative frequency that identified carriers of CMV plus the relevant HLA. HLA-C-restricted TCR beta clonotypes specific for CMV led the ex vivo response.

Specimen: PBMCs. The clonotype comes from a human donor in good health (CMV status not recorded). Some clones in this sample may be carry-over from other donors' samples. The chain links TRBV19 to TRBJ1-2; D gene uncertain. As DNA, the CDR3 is TGTGCCCCGATCCAGAAGGATGGCTACACCTTC. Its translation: CAPIQKDGYTF. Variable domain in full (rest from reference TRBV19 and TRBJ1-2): DGGITQSPKYLFRKEGQNVTLSCEQNLNHDAMYWYRQDPGQGLRLIYYSQIVNDFQKGDIAEGYSVSREKKESFPLTVTSAQKNPTAFYLCAPIQKDGYTFGSGTRLTVV.